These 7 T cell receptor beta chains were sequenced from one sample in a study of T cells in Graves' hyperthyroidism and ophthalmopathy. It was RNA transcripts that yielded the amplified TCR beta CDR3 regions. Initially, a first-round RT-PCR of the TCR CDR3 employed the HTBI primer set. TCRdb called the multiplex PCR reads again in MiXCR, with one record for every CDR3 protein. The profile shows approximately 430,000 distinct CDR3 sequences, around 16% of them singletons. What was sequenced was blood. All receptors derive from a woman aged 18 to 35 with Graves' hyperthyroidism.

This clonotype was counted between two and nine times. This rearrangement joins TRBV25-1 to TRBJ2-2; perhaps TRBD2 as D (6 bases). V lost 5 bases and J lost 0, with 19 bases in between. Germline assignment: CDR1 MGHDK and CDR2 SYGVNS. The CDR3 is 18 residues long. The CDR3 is CASSPAGWDSANTGELFF. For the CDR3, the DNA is TGTGCCAGCAGTCCCGCGGGCTGGGACTCGGCGAACACCGGGGAGCTGTTTTTT.

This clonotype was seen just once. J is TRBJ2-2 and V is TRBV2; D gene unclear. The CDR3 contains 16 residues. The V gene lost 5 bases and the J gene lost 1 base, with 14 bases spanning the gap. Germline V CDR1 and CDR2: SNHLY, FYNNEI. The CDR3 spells CASSPDGPRNTGELFF. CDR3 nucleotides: TGTGCCAGCAGTCCGGACGGACCGAGGAACACCGGGGAGCTGTTTTTT.

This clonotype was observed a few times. CDR3 sequence (DNA): TGTGCCAGCAGCGTAGGGGCTAGCGGGAGTACAGATACGCAGTATTTT. Protein sequence: CASSVGASGSTDTQYF. V is TRBV9 and J is TRBJ2-3, with 10 bases identical to TRBD2. From germline, CDR1 is SGDLS and CDR2 YYNGEE. This CDR3 comprises 16 residues. V shed 0 bases, J shed 3 bases, and the junction held 4 bases outside the gene matches. The full variable domain, its missing parts supplied by reference TRBV9 and TRBJ2-3, is DSGVTQTPKHLITATGQRVTLRCSPRSGDLSVYWYQQSLDQGLQFLIQYYNGEERAKGNILERFSAQQFPDLHSELNLSSLELGDSALYFCASSVGASGSTDTQYFGPGTRLTVL.

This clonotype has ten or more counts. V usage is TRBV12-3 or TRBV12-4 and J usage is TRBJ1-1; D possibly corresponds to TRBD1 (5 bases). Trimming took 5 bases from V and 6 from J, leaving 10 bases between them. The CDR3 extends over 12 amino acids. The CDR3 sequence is CASSATASEAFF. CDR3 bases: TGTGCCAGCAGTGCGACAGCCTCTGAAGCTTTCTTT.

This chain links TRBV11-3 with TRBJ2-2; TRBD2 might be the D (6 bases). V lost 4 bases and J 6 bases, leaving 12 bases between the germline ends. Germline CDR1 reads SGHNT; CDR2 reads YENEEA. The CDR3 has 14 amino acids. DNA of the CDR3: TGTGCCAGCAGCTCACCCCCGGGGGCCGGGGAGCTGTTTTTT. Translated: CASSSPPGAGELFF.

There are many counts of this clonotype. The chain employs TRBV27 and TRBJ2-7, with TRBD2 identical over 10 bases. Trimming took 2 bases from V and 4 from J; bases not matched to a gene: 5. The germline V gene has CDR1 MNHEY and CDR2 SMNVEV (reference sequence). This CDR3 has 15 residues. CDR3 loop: CASSLNPSGSYEQYF. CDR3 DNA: TGTGCCAGCAGTTTAAACCCTAGCGGGAGTTACGAGCAGTACTTC.

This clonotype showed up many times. CDR3 in amino acids: CASTANLNTEAFF. Here the CDR3 DNA reads TGTGCCAGTACAGCGAACCTGAACACTGAAGCTTTCTTT. The chain is built from TRBV6-1 and TRBJ1-1, with D hard to call. V was shortened by 9 bases and J by 0 bases, with 11 bases between the two germline ends. Germline assignment: CDR1 MNHNS and CDR2 SASEGT. The CDR3 loop spans 13 amino acids.